This T cell receptor beta chain comes out of a study of shared clonotypes between healthy human individuals. Study at large: The study used three CD4 naive, three CD4 memory, two CD8 naive and one CD8 memory plate per donor. The study's findings and limits: Among the subsets, naive ones generally showed larger estimated richness than memory ones. Rarefaction indicated that sorted-subset sequencing remained incomplete although depth was large. Sampling covered nothing but blood. Tissue TCR repertoires likely differ from those found in blood.

Concerning this clone: Its target is not known.

TCRdb's copy holds only in-frame clones and misses some; the assay was immunoSEQ multiplex PCR. The sample lists almost 750,000 clones; 72% were seen once. Germline CDR1 and CDR2: SGHRS and YFSETQ. Trimming stripped 1 base from V and 0 bases from J, with 14 bases between. This CDR3 region has 17 residues. The material sequenced was memory CD4+ T cells sorted from blood. Subset: CD45RA-negative fraction. The sequence was collected from a woman aged 25 to 39 in good health. V gene TRBV5-1 combines with J gene TRBJ2-1; D is perhaps TRBD2 (5 bases). The CDR3, as DNA: TGCGCCAGCAGCTTGATCTCGCAGCGGTCCTCCTACAATGAGCAGTTCTTC. Amino acid sequence: CASSLISQRSSYNEQFF.